The present T cell receptor beta chain was sequenced within a study of cytomegalovirus exposure and HLA in healthy donors. Findings of the study overall: First-cohort TCR clusters tended to co-occur in the approximately 120 validation repertoires, a later analysis found.

The V end was cut by 5 bases, the J end by 2 bases, with 9 bases between. CDR3 length: 13 residues. Looked up from germline, CDR1 is SGHTA and CDR2 is FQGTGA. Clones were sequenced by immunoSEQ multiplex PCR, and TCRdb holds only the in-frame ones, with some missing. Of fewer than 200,000 clones listed, 85% to 90% were seen once; the top ten hold 4% to 5%. Points on this clone: As yet, its antigen is unknown.

Sequencing input: PBMCs. The genes are TRBV7-3 and TRBJ2-5, with D perhaps TRBD1 (6 bases). The sequence came from a man aged 18 to 35 in good health and CMV-seropositive. In DNA, the CDR3 is TGTGCCAGCAGCCGACAGGTACAAGAGACCCAGTACTTC. Translating it yields CASSRQVQETQYF.